This T cell receptor beta chain was recorded in a study of blood T cell repertoires in COVID-19. The method was immunoSEQ multiplex PCR; TCRdb's version includes in-frame clones alone and lacks a portion of them. The data hold approximately 400,000 clones, with 88% observed a single time. Trimming stripped 1 base from V and 0 bases from J, with 10 bases between. The CDR3 extends over 15 amino acids. Germline assignment: CDR1 SGHTA and CDR2 FQGNSA. V gene TRBV7-2 combines with J gene TRBJ2-7; weak D call: TRBD2 (6 bases). Input material: PBMCs or T cells enriched from blood (not recorded which). This receptor was identified in a woman younger than 35 who had recovered from COVID-19. The CDR3: CASSLGGESSYEQYF. The CDR3 DNA follows: TGTGCCAGCAGCTTAGGGGGGGAGAGCTCCTACGAGCAGTACTTC.